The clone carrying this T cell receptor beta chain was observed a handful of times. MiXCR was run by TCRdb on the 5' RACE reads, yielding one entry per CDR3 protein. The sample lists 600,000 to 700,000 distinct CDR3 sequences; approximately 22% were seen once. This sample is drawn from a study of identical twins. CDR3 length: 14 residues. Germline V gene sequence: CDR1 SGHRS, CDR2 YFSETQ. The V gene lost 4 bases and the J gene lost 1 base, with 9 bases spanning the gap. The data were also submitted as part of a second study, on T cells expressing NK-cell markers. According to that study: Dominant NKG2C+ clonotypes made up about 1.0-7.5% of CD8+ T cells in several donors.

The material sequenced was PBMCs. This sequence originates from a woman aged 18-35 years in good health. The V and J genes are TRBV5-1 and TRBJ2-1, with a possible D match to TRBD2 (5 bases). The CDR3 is CASSETSSYNEQFF. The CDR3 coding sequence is TGCGCCAGCAGCGAAACTAGTTCCTACAATGAGCAGTTCTTC. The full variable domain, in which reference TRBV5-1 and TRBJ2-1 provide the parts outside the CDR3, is KAGVTQTPRYLIKTRGQQVTLSCSPISGHRSVSWYQQTPGQGLQFLFEYFSETQRNKGNFPGRFSGRQFSNSRSEMNVSTLELGDSALYLCASSETSSYNEQFFGPGTRLTVL.